Below, one T cell receptor beta chain is given with its context. Its binding antigen is unknown. Taken from cysteine to phenylalanine, the CDR3 has 17 residues. DNA was not recorded. The sample is drawn from a study of T cells expressing NK-cell markers (dated by TCRdb to between 2020 and 2021). With respect to the entire study: Three sorted T-cell subsets (CD3+CD56+NKG2C+, CD3+CD56+NKG2C- and CD3+CD56-NKG2C+) from fewer than 10 donors had their TCR beta-chain repertoires profiled. Of the eight sequenced donors, seven were found to be HCMV-seropositive and one was found to be HCMV-seronegative. The study sequenced eight donors, all healthy volunteers chosen at random: three men and five women. Sequencing of the libraries produced 2 x 150 bp reads on Illumina HiSeq 2000/2500, MiSeq or NextSeq. The full study reports these points: In six donors, the dominant CD3+CD56+NKG2C+ clonotypes were among the top 10 CD8+ clonotypes and accounted for about 1.0-7.0% of CD8+ T cells. Whether the expanded NKG2C-expressing T cell clones were specific for HCMV antigens remained unclear. Those dominant clonotypes were again the most abundant among CD3+CD56-NKG2C+ cells in a few donors, at roughly 25-60.1%.

The instrument given in TCRdb is Illumina HiSeq 2000. TCR beta cDNA libraries were made by 5'RACE template switching that added a universal primer site and unique molecular identifiers. cDNA synthesis was primed from the TCR beta constant segment, followed by two successive PCR amplification steps. As for the authors' bioinformatics: MIGEC was used to demultiplex reads and group reads by UMI, and MiTCR was used to assemble and quantify clonotypes. To exclude erroneous sequences, any TCR cDNA sequence not supported by at least two reads was discarded. The tcR package was used for downstream repertoire analysis, and clonotypes were matched between fractions using CDR3 nucleotide sequence together with V segment. VDJmatch was used to annotate antigen specificity against VDJdb, with one amino acid substitution in CDR3 allowed. TCRdb reprocessed the reads, so every CDR3 protein sequence counts as one entry and DNA is not shown. These V and J calls rely on TCRdb rather than the paper's analysis. The table held for this sample gives roughly 430,000 distinct CDR3 sequences. The top ten hold approximately 7% of the sample.

HCMV-specific IgG was detected in serum with a commercial ELISA kit to determine HCMV serostatus. Ficoll density gradient centrifugation was used to isolate peripheral blood mononuclear cells from blood. The sequence was collected from a woman between 18 and 70 years old in good health. Sequenced input: blood T cells: a sorted CD56 or NKG2C T cell subset, CD4+ or CD8+ T cells, or bulk PBMC T cells (not recorded which). The chain couples TRBV12-3 or TRBV12-4 to TRBJ2-1; the D call of TRBD2 rests on TCRdb alone, since no DNA is present to check it. CDR3 region: CASSRDFSGSLYNEQFF.